What follows is one TCR beta chain and its context. These data belong to a study of blood T cell repertoires in COVID-19. The wider study: Italy, Spain and the United States were the sources of the convalescent and acute COVID-19 samples. Sources were T cells, B-cell-depleted T cells, or PBMCs; the material itself was cDNA or gDNA.

As handled by the study authors: The assay estimated nucleated cells by amplifying reference gene primers. Assay used: immunoSEQ multiplex PCR; TCRdb lists only in-frame clones, some missing. Clonal size and the V and J genes are those of that table, whereas D and trimming came from the DNA. Altogether some 250,000 clones are present, about 86% being singletons, with the ten largest covering roughly 3%. This CDR3 is built from 16 residues. Germline V gene lookup returns CDR1 SGHTA and CDR2 FQGNSA. The V segment lost 4 bases and the J segment 3 bases; nucleotides outside the gene matches: 6. The TCR was taken from a woman aged 25-40 years who had recovered from COVID-19. Input material: peripheral blood. J is TRBJ2-3 and V is TRBV7-2; 11 nucleotides agree with TRBD2. CDR3 sequence reads: CASSSMGLAETDTQYF. The CDR3 coding sequence is TGTGCCAGCAGCTCTATGGGACTAGCGGAAACAGATACGCAGTATTTT.